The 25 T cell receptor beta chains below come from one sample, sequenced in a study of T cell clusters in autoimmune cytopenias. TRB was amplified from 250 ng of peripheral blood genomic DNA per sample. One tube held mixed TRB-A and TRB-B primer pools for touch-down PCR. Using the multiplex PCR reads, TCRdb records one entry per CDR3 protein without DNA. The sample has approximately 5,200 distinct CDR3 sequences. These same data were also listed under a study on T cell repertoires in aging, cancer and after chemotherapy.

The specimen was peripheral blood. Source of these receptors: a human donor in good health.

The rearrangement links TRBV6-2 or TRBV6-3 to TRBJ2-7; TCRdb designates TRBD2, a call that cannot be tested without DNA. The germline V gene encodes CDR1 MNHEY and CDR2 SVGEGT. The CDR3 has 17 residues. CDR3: CASSYPGLAGMSHEQYF.

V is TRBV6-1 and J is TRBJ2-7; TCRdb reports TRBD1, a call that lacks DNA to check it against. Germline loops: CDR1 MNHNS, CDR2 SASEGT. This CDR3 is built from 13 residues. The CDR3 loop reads CASSDRGYAGQYF.

The chain's CDR3 is CAISEDSDTQYF. This chain uses TRBV10-3 with TRBJ2-3. Germline V lookup: CDR1 ENHRY, CDR2 SYGVKD. The length of the CDR3 is 12 residues.

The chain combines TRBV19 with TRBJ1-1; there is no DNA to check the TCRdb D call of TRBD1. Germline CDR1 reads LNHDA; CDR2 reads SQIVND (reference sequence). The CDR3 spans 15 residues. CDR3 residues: CASSAATGTGLFAFF.

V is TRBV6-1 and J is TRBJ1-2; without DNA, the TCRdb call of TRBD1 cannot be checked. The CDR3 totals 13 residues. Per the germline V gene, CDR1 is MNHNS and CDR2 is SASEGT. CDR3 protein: CAADRGQGFGYTF.

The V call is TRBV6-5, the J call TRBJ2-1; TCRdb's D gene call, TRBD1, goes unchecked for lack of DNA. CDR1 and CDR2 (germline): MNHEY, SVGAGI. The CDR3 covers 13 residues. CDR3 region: CASSEGRRNEQFF.

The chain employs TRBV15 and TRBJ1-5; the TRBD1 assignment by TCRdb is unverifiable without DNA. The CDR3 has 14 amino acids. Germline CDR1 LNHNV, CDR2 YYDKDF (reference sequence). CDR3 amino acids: CATSRQGGNQPQHF.

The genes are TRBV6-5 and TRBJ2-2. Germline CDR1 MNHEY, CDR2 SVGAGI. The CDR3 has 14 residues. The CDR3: CASSYLGHTGELFF.

The CDR3 sequence: CAIRSIKNTEAFF. This chain connects TRBV10-3 to TRBJ1-1. CDR3 length: 13 residues. The germline V gene encodes CDR1 ENHRY and CDR2 SYGVKD.

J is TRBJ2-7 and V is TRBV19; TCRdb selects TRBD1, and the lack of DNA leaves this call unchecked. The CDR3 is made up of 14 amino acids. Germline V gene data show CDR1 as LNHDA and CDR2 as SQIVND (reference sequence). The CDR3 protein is CASIDREYSYEQYF.

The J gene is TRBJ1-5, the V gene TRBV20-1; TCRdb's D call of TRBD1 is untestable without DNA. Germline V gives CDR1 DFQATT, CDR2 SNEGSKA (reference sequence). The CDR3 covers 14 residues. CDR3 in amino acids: CSARAGQGNQPQHF.

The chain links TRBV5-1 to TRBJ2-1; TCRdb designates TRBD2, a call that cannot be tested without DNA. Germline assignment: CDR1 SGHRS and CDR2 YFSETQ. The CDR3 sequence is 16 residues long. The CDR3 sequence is CASSSGSSAVYNEQFF.

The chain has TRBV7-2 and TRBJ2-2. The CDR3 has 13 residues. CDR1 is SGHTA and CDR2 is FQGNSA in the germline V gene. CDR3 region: CASSLVPTGELFF.

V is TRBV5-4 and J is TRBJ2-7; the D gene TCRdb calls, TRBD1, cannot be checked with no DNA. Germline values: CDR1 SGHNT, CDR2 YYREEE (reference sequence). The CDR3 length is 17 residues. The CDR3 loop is CASSLGAGTGKPSEQYF. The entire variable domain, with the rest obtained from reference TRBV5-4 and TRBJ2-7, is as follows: ETGVTQSPTHLIKTRGQQVTLRCSSQSGHNTVSWYQQALGQGPQFIFQYYREEENGRGNFPPRFSGLQFPNYSSELNVNALELDDSALYLCASSLGAGTGKPSEQYFGPGTRLTVT.

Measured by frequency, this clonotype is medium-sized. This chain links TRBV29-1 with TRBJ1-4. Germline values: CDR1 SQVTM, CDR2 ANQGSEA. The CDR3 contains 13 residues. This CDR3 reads CSVKDLRAGKLFF.

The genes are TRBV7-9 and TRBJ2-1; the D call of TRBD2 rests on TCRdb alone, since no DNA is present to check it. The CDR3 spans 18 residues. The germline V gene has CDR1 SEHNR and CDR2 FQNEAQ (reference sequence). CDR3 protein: CASRTGTSGSSERNEQFF.

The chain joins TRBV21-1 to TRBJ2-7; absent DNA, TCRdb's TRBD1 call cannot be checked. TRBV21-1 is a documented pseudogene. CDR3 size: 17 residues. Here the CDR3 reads CASSKGQMGREAYEQYF.

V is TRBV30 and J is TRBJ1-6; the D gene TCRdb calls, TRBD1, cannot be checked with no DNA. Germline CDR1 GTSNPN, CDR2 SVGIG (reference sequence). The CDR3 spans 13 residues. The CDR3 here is CAWDRVKGSPLHF.

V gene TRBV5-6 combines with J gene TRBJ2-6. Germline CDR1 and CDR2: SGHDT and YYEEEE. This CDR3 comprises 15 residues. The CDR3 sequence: CASSSDSSGANVLTF.

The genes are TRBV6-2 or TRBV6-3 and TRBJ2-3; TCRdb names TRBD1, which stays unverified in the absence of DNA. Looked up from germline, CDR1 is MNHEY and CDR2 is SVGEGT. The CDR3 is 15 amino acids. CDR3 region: CASSRQGRPSDTQYF.

The CDR3 here is CASSTFYRGLNTGELFF. This rearrangement joins TRBV5-4 to TRBJ2-2; TCRdb names TRBD1, which stays unverified in the absence of DNA. This CDR3 contains 17 residues. Germline CDR1 reads SGHNT; CDR2 reads YYREEE (reference sequence).

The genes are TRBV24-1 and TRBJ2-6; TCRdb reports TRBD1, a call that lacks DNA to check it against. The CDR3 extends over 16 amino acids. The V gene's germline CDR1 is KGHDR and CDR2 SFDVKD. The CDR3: CATSDQGYAGANVLTF.

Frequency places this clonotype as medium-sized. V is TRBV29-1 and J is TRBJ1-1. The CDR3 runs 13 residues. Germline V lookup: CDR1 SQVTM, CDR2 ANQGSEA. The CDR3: CSVERGGNTEAFF.

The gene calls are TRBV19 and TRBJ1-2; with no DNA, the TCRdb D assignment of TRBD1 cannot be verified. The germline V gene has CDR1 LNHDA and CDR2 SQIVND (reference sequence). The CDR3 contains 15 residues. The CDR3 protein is CASSSRDRGNYGYTF. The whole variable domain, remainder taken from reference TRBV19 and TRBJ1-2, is DGGITQSPKYLFRKEGQNVTLSCEQNLNHDAMYWYRQDPGQGLRLIYYSQIVNDFQKGDIAEGYSVSREKKESFPLTVTSAQKNPTAFYLCASSSRDRGNYGYTFGSGTRLTVV.

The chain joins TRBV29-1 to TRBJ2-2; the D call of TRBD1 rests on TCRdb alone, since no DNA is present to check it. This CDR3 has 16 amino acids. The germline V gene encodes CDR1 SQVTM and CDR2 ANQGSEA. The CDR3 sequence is CSVEAITGYGTGELFF.